Listed below are T cell receptor beta chains from one sample, sequenced in a study of a mutant IDH1 vaccine in newly diagnosed glioma. The data were produced by immunoSEQ multiplex PCR, yet TCRdb's version contains in-frame clones alone and is incomplete. The sample has some 31,000 clones; 79% are singletons. These TCRs are of unknown antigen specificity. Sample: PBMCs, taken from a glioma patient whose treatment included an IDH1 peptide vaccine. All receptors derive from a woman aged 25 to 39 with glioma. Some clones in this sample may be carry-over from other donors' samples. The CDR3 runs from the conserved cysteine through the conserved F or W. D genes are given only for firm matches. Rows give clone size only sometimes, using once, few, many, or a class for an expanded clone.

>TRBJ2-7|-|TRBV4-1|-
TGCGCCAGCAGCCAAGTGAGGTCGGGGGGCACCGCCTACGAGCAGTACTTC
CASSQVRSGGTAYEQYF
>TRBJ1-1|TRBD1|TRBV5-6|-
TGTGCCAGCCGAGGGACAGGGGGGACCTTGAACACTGAAGCTTCCTTT
CASRGTGGTLNTEASF
>TRBJ1-1|-|TRBV5-1|few
TGCGCCAGCAGCTTGGATCGGAACACTGAAGCTTTCTTT
CASSLDRNTEAFF
>TRBJ1-1|-|TRBV5-4|-
TGTGCCAGCAGCTTAGGATCGGGGAGGCAGAACACTGAAGCTTTCTTT
CASSLGSGRQNTEAFF
>TRBJ1-2|TRBD1|TRBV6-5|-
TGTGCCAGCAGTACCCTAGGGACAGGGACGTCCAGCTACACCTTC
CASSTLGTGTSSYTF
>TRBJ2-7|TRBD1|TRBV7-3|-
TGTGCCAGCAGCTTAAGTGGGCAGGGGGCCTACGAGCAGTACTTC
CASSLSGQGAYEQYF
>TRBJ2-5|TRBD2|TRBV9|-
TGTGCCAGCAGCGTATGGGGGGGAGAGACCCAGTACTTC
CASSVWGGETQYF
>TRBJ2-5|-|TRBV18|-
TGTGCCAGCTCACCAGGAGGGCAGGGTGAAGAGACCCAGTACTTC
CASSPGGQGEETQYF
>TRBJ1-1|-|TRBV6-5|-
TGTGCCAGCAGTTATGGCGACACTGAAGCTTTCTTT
CASSYGDTEAFF
>TRBJ2-7|-|TRBV19|-
TGTGCCAGTAGTACACACGGGGGAGTGAACGAGCAGTACTTC
CASSTHGGVNEQYF
>TRBJ2-2|TRBD1|TRBV30|-
TGTGCCTGGAGCGCTGGGACAGGGGGCACCGGGGAGCTGTTTTTT
CAWSAGTGGTGELFF
>TRBJ2-1|-|TRBV30|-
TGTGCCTGGGGAACGATCAGGAGCGGGCAGTTCTTC
CAWGTIRSGQFF
>TRBJ1-5|-|TRBV6-6|-
TGTGCCAGCAGACCCGGTGCAGCTAATCAGCCCCAGCATTTT
CASRPGAANQPQHF
>TRBJ2-6|-|TRBV6-6|-
TGTGCCAGCAGTCCAGATGGGGCCAACGTCCTGACTTTC
CASSPDGANVLTF
>TRBJ2-5|-|TRBV2|-
TGTGCCACCTCCCAATACTCCCCTCAAGAGACCCAGTACTTC
CATSQYSPQETQYF
>TRBJ2-3|TRBD2|TRBV10-1|-
TGCGCCAGCAGTGTTGACGGGAGGGCCGAAGATACGCAGTATTTT
CASSVDGRAEDTQYF
>TRBJ1-4|TRBD1|TRBV15|-
TGTGCCACCAGCAATCCCGGGACAGGGCGAGAAAAACTGTTTTTT
CATSNPGTGREKLFF
>TRBJ1-6|-|TRBV6-5|-
TGTGCCAGCAGTTACTCCCAAAACGCGGGATCACCCCTCCACTTT
CASSYSQNAGSPLHF
>TRBJ2-3|-|TRBV5-4|-
TGTGCCAGCAGCAGACCCAAGGGGGATACGCAGTATTTT
CASSRPKGDTQYF